The 18 T cell receptor beta chains in this list originate from one sample, sequenced in a study of cytomegalovirus exposure and HLA in healthy donors. 13 Jbeta primers and 60 Vbeta primers were used for the PCR. The protocol was immunoSEQ multiplex PCR, while the TCRdb copy is restricted to in-frame clones and leaves out a portion. Altogether fewer than 130,000 clones are present, 60% to 85% being singletons, with the ten largest covering approximately 1.3%. The sample was PBMCs. These receptors came from a woman aged 25 to 39 in good health and CMV-seronegative.

The count of this clone is one. J is TRBJ2-1 and V is TRBV29-1, with 7 bases identical to TRBD2. The CDR3 sequence is 14 residues long. Germline V gene data show CDR1 as SQVTM and CDR2 as ANQGSEA. Trimming at V came to 8 bases and at J to 2 bases, leaving 9 bases not matched to a gene. CDR3 sequence: CSFTGRETYNEQFF. The CDR3 DNA follows: TGCAGCTTCACTGGGCGGGAGACCTACAATGAGCAGTTCTTC.

The rearrangement joins TRBV7-8 to TRBJ2-1; 8 nucleotides align to TRBD1. V dropped 3 bases and J dropped 10; count of bases not matched to a gene: 8. Germline V gene sequence: CDR1 SGHVS, CDR2 FQNEAQ. This CDR3 has 14 amino acids. The CDR3 bases are TGTGCCAGCAGCTTTAACCCCGGGGACAGGGAGCAGTTCTTC. Protein product: CASSFNPGDREQFF. Together with reference TRBV7-8 and TRBJ2-1, the CDR3 gives the full variable domain: GAGVSQSPRYKVAKRGQDVALRCDPISGHVSLFWYQQALGQGPEFLTYFQNEAQLDKSGLPSDRFFAERPEGSVSTLKIQRTQQEDSAVYLCASSFNPGDREQFFGPGTRLTVL.

This CDR3 reads CASSRASYYEQYF. DNA for the CDR3: TGCGCCAGCAGTCGGGCCAGCTACTACGAGCAGTACTTC. The chain joins TRBV23-1 to TRBJ2-7; the D is unclear. TRBV23-1 is marked as an open reading frame, function uncertain. V was pared by 4 bases and J by 3 bases, with 10 bases between. CDR3 length: 13 residues.

This clone was observed a handful of times. The CDR3, as DNA: TGTGCCAGCAGGGGATCAGCGGGAGGGCCAGATACGCAGTATTTT. This sequence encodes CASRGSAGGPDTQYF. The chain combines TRBV28 with TRBJ2-3; the match to TRBD2 covers 10 bases. Trimming at V came to 6 bases and at J to 4 bases, leaving 7 bases not matched to a gene. The germline CDR1 and CDR2 sequences are MDHEN and SYDVKM. The CDR3 consists of 15 residues.

The chain links TRBV2 to TRBJ1-5, with D perhaps matching TRBD1 (6 bases). Deletions cut 8 bases from V and 1 base from J, with 9 bases between. The CDR3 totals 13 residues. The germline gives CDR1 SNHLY, CDR2 FYNNEI. CDR3 sequence: CASHRDSNQPQHF. CDR3 nucleotide sequence: TGTGCCAGCCACAGGGACAGCAATCAGCCCCAGCATTTT.

This clone came up a few times. This chain joins TRBV10-3 and TRBJ1-2; D is perhaps TRBD1 (6 bases). Germline values: CDR1 ENHRY, CDR2 SYGVKD. This CDR3 is 14 amino acids long. Between the trimmed V and J ends, which lost 8 bases and 4 bases, there was a span of 17 bases. Here the CDR3 reads CAIRPDRGGYGYTF. The CDR3 DNA sequence: TGTGCCATCCGCCCGGACAGAGGGGGCTATGGCTACACCTTC.

The chain employs TRBV7-8 and TRBJ2-5; weak D call: TRBD1 (5 bases). The CDR3 covers 15 residues. The ends were cut back, 5 bases at V and 2 bases at J, with 15 bases in the middle. Germline CDR1 is SGHVS and CDR2 is FQNEAQ. In DNA, the CDR3 is TGTGCCAGCAGCCGTACCCGTACAGGACAAGAGACCCAGTACTTC. Protein: CASSRTRTGQETQYF.

This clone was detected only a few times. The gene calls are TRBV6-5 and TRBJ1-2, with D tentatively TRBD1 (6 bases). The CDR3 has 14 residues. V was cut by 8 bases and J by 6 bases, with 19 bases left in between. Germline V gene sequence: CDR1 MNHEY, CDR2 SVGAGI. Written as DNA, the CDR3 is TGTGCCAGCCGGCGGGGGGGCATGCAGGATGGCTACACCTTC. The encoded protein is CASRRGGMQDGYTF.

The CDR3 nucleotides are TGTGCCAGCAGCGCTAGTGGCACTGAAGCTTTCTTT. Translating it yields CASSASGTEAFF. V is TRBV7-9 and J is TRBJ1-1; no reliable D call. The CDR3 covers 12 residues. Germline V gives CDR1 SEHNR, CDR2 FQNEAQ (reference sequence). Trimming stripped 5 bases from V and 4 bases from J, with 8 bases between.

The genes are TRBV7-2 and TRBJ1-4; D might be TRBD1 (5 bases). Germline loops: CDR1 SGHTA, CDR2 FQGNSA. This CDR3 has 16 amino acids. Trimming took off 2 bases at V and 3 bases at J, with 13 bases between the two ends. The CDR3 here is CASSLRRAGSNEKLFF. As DNA, the CDR3 is TGTGCCAGCAGCTTAAGAAGGGCAGGGTCTAATGAAAAACTGTTTTTT.

This clone was seen just once. DNA of the CDR3: TGTGCCAGCAGTTCATCCGGGACTAGCAACCAGCAGTACTTC. This encodes CASSSSGTSNQQYF. This rearrangement joins TRBV6-5 to TRBJ2-7, with 9 bases identical to TRBD2. CDR1 and CDR2 (germline): MNHEY, SVGAGI. The junction had 9 bases not matched to a gene; V was cut back by 4 bases and J by 8 bases. This CDR3 has 14 amino acids.

The chain employs TRBV30 and TRBJ1-6; D is perhaps TRBD1 (6 bases). The CDR3 covers 14 residues. V lost 0 bases to trimming and J lost 6 bases, with 9 bases between them. Germline CDR1 GTSNPN, CDR2 SVGIG (reference sequence). CDR3 bases: TGTGCCTGGAGTGTAGACAGGTCTAATTCACCCCTCCACTTT. Translated, it gives CAWSVDRSNSPLHF.

V gene TRBV20-1 combines with J gene TRBJ2-5; D is possibly TRBD1 (5 bases). This CDR3 contains 11 residues. Looked up from germline, CDR1 is DFQATT and CDR2 is SNEGSKA (reference sequence). Trimming shortened V by 8 bases and J by 2 bases, and 9 bases separated the two germline ends. For the CDR3, the DNA is TGCAGTAGGGGCGCTCAAGAGACCCAGTACTTC. This codes for CSRGAQETQYF.

The chain joins TRBV7-8 to TRBJ1-3, with D possibly matching TRBD1 (6 bases). Between the trimmed V and J ends, which lost 4 bases and 0 bases, there was a span of 10 bases. The CDR3 extends over 15 amino acids. CDR1 is SGHVS, CDR2 FQNEAQ, per germline. Written as DNA, the CDR3 is TGTGCCAGCAGCTCGGACAGCTTCTCTGGAAACACCATATATTTT. Translated: CASSSDSFSGNTIYF.

The DNA of the CDR3 is TGCGCCAGCAGCCAAGAATGGGGAAGGGGCCACGAGCAGTACTTC. Its protein product is CASSQEWGRGHEQYF. V and J are TRBV4-3 and TRBJ2-7; possibly TRBD1 for D (5 bases). This CDR3 is built from 15 residues. Germline V gene data show CDR1 as LGHNA and CDR2 as YSLEER. Between the trimmed V and J ends, which lost 0 bases and 5 bases, there was a span of 14 bases.

This clone occurred a few times. J is TRBJ2-3 and V is TRBV7-3, with D possibly being TRBD1 (6 bases). Germline loops: CDR1 SGHTA, CDR2 FQGTGA. The CDR3 consists of 15 residues. V lost 5 bases and J lost 3, with 15 bases in between. CDR3 residues: CASSPYRGGTDTQYF. The CDR3 coding sequence is TGTGCCAGCAGCCCCTACCGAGGGGGAACAGATACGCAGTATTTT.

V gene TRBV28 combines with J gene TRBJ1-3; D not resolved. V was trimmed by 6 bases and J by 4 bases, leaving 16 bases between them. CDR3 length: 15 amino acids. Germline V gene data show CDR1 as MDHEN and CDR2 as SYDVKM. The chain's CDR3 is CASSSATSGGNTIYF. CDR3 DNA: TGTGCCAGCAGCTCGGCCACTTCGGGGGGAAACACCATATATTTT.

This chain joins TRBV30 and TRBJ1-5, with D maybe TRBD1 (6 bases). CDR1 is GTSNPN, CDR2 SVGIG, per germline (reference sequence). The CDR3 is made up of 12 amino acids. V was cut by 0 bases and J by 11 bases, with 11 bases left in between. The CDR3 sequence is CAWSVGSGAQHF. CDR3 coding DNA: TGTGCCTGGAGTGTAGGGTCAGGGGCCCAGCATTTT.